Each of the 23 T cell receptor beta chains below was sequenced from the same sample in a study of CD8 T cells in ankylosing spondylitis. TCRdb re-called the 5' RACE reads with MiXCR, one entry per CDR3 protein. The sample lists 700,000 to 1,000,000 distinct CDR3 sequences, 12% occurring once. General study findings and limits: Typical of ankylosing spondylitis blood, it appeared, was a TCR beta motif of several highly homologous variants.

The antigens these receptors bind are not known. Sequenced sample: blood, either unsorted or a sorted T cell fraction (not recorded which). Source of these receptors: a male donor with ankylosing spondylitis.

J is TRBJ2-5 and V is TRBV10-3; no firm D call. The V and J ends lost 9 bases and 1 base respectively, with 6 bases between them. The CDR3 is 11 amino acids. Germline assignment: CDR1 ENHRY and CDR2 SYGVKD. In DNA, the CDR3 is TGTGCCATAGGGCTCCAAGAGACCCAGTACTTC. Translation: CAIGLQETQYF.

This clonotype was recorded at least ten times. The chain has TRBV5-5 and TRBJ2-1; 10 nucleotides agree with TRBD2. Germline V CDR1 and CDR2: SGHKS, YYEKEE (reference sequence). This CDR3 is 14 amino acids long. V shed 3 bases and J 4 bases; nucleotides not matched to a gene: 1. Here the CDR3 DNA reads TGTGCCAGCAGCTGGACTAGCGGTTACAATGAGCAGTTCTTC. This translates into CASSWTSGYNEQFF.

This clonotype showed up many times. The chain joins TRBV6-5 to TRBJ2-1; D may correspond to TRBD1 or TRBD2 (5 bases each). Trimming took off 2 bases at V and 5 bases at J, with 13 bases between the two ends. CDR1 is MNHEY, CDR2 SVGAGI, per germline. The CDR3 has 15 residues. The CDR3 nucleotides read TGTGCCAGCAGTTACGGGCGTGTGGGGGACAATGAGCAGTTCTTC. Its protein product is CASSYGRVGDNEQFF.

This chain links TRBV5-1 with TRBJ2-1, with D tentatively TRBD1 (5 bases). V lost 4 bases, J lost 2 bases, and 16 bases lay in between. This CDR3 is built from 16 residues. The germline V gene encodes CDR1 SGHRS and CDR2 YFSETQ. The CDR3 DNA follows: TGCGCCAGCAGCCTCTTACAGGCTTCCCCCTACAATGAGCAGTTCTTC. It is translated as CASSLLQASPYNEQFF.

This clonotype was seen ten or more times. The chain recombines TRBV5-1 with TRBJ2-1; tentatively, D is TRBD2 (6 bases). This CDR3 contains 14 residues. The germline V gene encodes CDR1 SGHRS and CDR2 YFSETQ. The V gene lost 7 bases and the J gene lost 5 bases, with 16 bases spanning the gap. The CDR3 nucleotides read TGCGCCAGCGGTCAAATAGCGGTAAACAATGAGCAGTTCTTC. This translates into CASGQIAVNNEQFF.

This clonotype was counted between two and nine times. This CDR3 reads CASSDSNSGEQFF. The CDR3 nucleotides read TGTGCCAGCAGTGACTCGAATTCGGGTGAGCAGTTCTTC. The rearrangement joins TRBV6-4 to TRBJ2-1; D call uncertain. CDR1 MRHNA and CDR2 SNTAGT come from the germline V gene. The length of the CDR3 is 13 residues. The V end lost 0 bases, the J end lost 9 bases, and 9 bases lay between the germline ends.

This rearrangement joins TRBV10-3 to TRBJ1-2, with 7 bases identical to TRBD1. The V gene end was trimmed by 5 bases and the J gene end by 5 bases; junction bases not matched to a gene: 8. The V gene's germline CDR1 is ENHRY and CDR2 SYGVKD. The length of the CDR3 is 14 residues. The CDR3 DNA reads as TGTGCCATCAGTCCTCAGACAGGGAGATATGGCTACACCTTC. Translating gives CAISPQTGRYGYTF.

The rearrangement joins TRBV9 to TRBJ1-2; no clear D. With 0 bases removed from V and 7 bases from J, the gap between germline ends came to 13 bases. Per the germline V gene, CDR1 is SGDLS and CDR2 is YYNGEE. The CDR3 runs to 14 residues. CDR3 amino acids: CASSVALSPRGYTF. In DNA form, the CDR3 reads TGTGCCAGCAGCGTAGCACTTTCCCCCCGTGGCTACACCTTC.

This clonotype appeared a few times. The CDR3 region has the DNA TGCAGTGCTAGAGACACCGGACGGGAAGCCTACGAGCAGTACTTC. Its protein is CSARDTGREAYEQYF. V usage is TRBV20-1 and J usage is TRBJ2-7; D possibly corresponds to TRBD2 (5 bases). Looked up from germline, CDR1 is DFQATT and CDR2 is SNEGSKA (reference sequence). CDR3 length: 15 amino acids. With 0 bases removed from V and 2 bases from J, the gap between germline ends came to 14 bases.

This clonotype was detected a few times. This chain uses TRBV7-2 with TRBJ1-6; 8 bases agree with TRBD1. This CDR3 comprises 13 residues. Unmatched junction bases numbered 1, after V lost 3 bases and J lost 9 bases. In germline, CDR1 is SGHTA, CDR2 FQGNSA. The CDR3 region has the DNA TGTGCCAGCAGCTTGACAGGGGTTTCACCCCTCCACTTT. Its protein is CASSLTGVSPLHF.

This clonotype was seen many times. The gene calls are TRBV29-1 and TRBJ2-1; no clear D gene. Per the germline V gene, CDR1 is SQVTM and CDR2 is ANQGSEA. CDR3 size: 17 residues. Deletions cut 0 bases from V and 0 bases from J, with 15 bases between. This CDR3 is CSVEDEGVGSSYNEQFF. The CDR3 region has the DNA TGCAGCGTTGAAGACGAAGGTGTGGGTAGCTCCTACAATGAGCAGTTCTTC.

This clonotype has a handful of counts. This chain links TRBV21-1 with TRBJ1-1; TRBD1, the table's D call, was not compared with the DNA. TRBV21-1 is tagged as a pseudogene. The CDR3 loop spans 10 amino acids. This chain's CDR3 is CAVPGTEAFF. As DNA, the CDR3 is TGTGCCGTACCGGGAACTGAAGCTTTCTTT.

This chain links TRBV7-6 with TRBJ2-3, with D perhaps matching TRBD1 (6 bases). CDR3 length: 16 residues. CDR1 is SGHVS, CDR2 FNYEAQ, per germline. V was shortened by 4 bases and J by 4 bases, with 18 bases between the two germline ends. The CDR3 nucleotides are TGTGCCAGCAGCTCCCTGCAGGGGAAAGGGCCAGATACGCAGTATTTT. It yields the protein CASSSLQGKGPDTQYF.

CDR3 bases: TGTGCCAGTAGTACCAAACACCCGGGACTCCTGAACACTGAAGCTTTCTTT. Translating gives CASSTKHPGLLNTEAFF. The V gene is TRBV19, the J gene TRBJ1-1, with a weak D call TRBD1 (5 bases). V was trimmed by 4 bases and J by 0 bases, leaving 18 bases between them. The CDR3 contains 17 residues. From germline, CDR1 is LNHDA and CDR2 SQIVND (reference sequence).

V is TRBV4-3 and J is TRBJ1-2, with unresolved D. The CDR3 consists of 16 residues. Per the germline V gene, CDR1 is LGHNA and CDR2 is YSLEER. Trimming shortened V by 0 bases and J by 7 bases, and 18 bases separated the two germline ends. The CDR3 sequence is CASSQDWTSRILGYTF. Written as DNA, the CDR3 is TGCGCCAGCAGCCAAGACTGGACCTCCCGAATACTTGGCTACACCTTC.

The chain is built from TRBV27 and TRBJ2-7, with TRBD1 identical over 12 bases. The junction had 14 bases not matched to a gene; V was cut back by 5 bases and J by 3 bases. This CDR3 has 18 residues. The germline CDR1 and CDR2 sequences are MNHEY and SMNVEV (reference sequence). The CDR3 spells CASSPTGTGGRYSYEQYF. CDR3 in DNA: TGTGCCAGCAGTCCAACCGGGACAGGGGGCCGCTATAGCTACGAGCAGTACTTC.

The chain has TRBV11-3 and TRBJ2-2; a weak D match, TRBD1 (6 bases). Germline-derived CDR1 and CDR2 are SGHNT and YENEEA. This CDR3 comprises 15 residues. The germline V and J ends were trimmed by 5 bases and 6 bases, with 16 bases remaining between them. This CDR3 reads CASSPTGTNAGELFF. CDR3 DNA sequence: TGTGCCAGCAGCCCGACTGGGACAAACGCCGGGGAGCTGTTTTTT.

This clonotype was seen ten or more times. One junction end disagrees with the germline gene, perhaps due to a read error. The CDR3 region has the DNA TGTGCCAGCAGTTTAGGACGGTACACTGAAGCTTTCTTT. It specifies CASSLGRYTEAFF. The V and J genes are TRBV5-1 and TRBJ1-1; D unresolved. Per germline, CDR1 SGHRS and CDR2 YFSETQ. This CDR3 comprises 13 residues.

V and J are TRBV5-4 and TRBJ2-1; 13 positions match TRBD2. V lost 3 bases, J lost 0 bases, and 12 bases stayed unmatched. CDR1 and CDR2 from the germline V gene are SGHNT and YYREEE (reference sequence). CDR3 length equals 20 residues. The CDR3 DNA follows: TGTGCCAGCAGCTACCCGACTAGCGGGAGGCAGATAAGCTCCTACAATGAGCAGTTCTTC. This gives the protein CASSYPTSGRQISSYNEQFF.

The V and J genes are TRBV28 and TRBJ2-7; no clear D. There are 14 residues in the CDR3. Trimming removed 6 bases from V and 3 bases from J, with 15 bases in between. CDR1 MDHEN and CDR2 SYDVKM come from the germline V gene. CDR3 residues: CASSTAGAVYEQYF. The CDR3 DNA sequence: TGTGCCAGCAGCACGGCCGGTGCGGTCTACGAGCAGTACTTC.

The chain carries TRBV28 and TRBJ2-7; D is perhaps TRBD2 (6 bases). The CDR3 is 16 amino acids. V dropped 1 base and J dropped 4 bases, with 17 bases sitting between them. Germline CDR1 reads MDHEN; CDR2 reads SYDVKM. CDR3 DNA: TGTGCCAGCAGTTTATACCCCGGGGACTCTATTTACGAGCAGTACTTC. Translated: CASSLYPGDSIYEQYF.

In this sample, this clonotype turned up many times. The chain's CDR3 is CSVVGSSSTDTQYF. CDR3 in DNA: TGCAGCGTTGTAGGGTCATCTAGCACAGATACGCAGTATTTT. The rearrangement joins TRBV29-1 to TRBJ2-3; D gene unclear. CDR3 length equals 14 residues. Trimming cost V 4 bases and J 0 bases, with 11 bases left between them. Germline V gene sequence: CDR1 SQVTM, CDR2 ANQGSEA.

This clonotype was seen only a few times. This chain uses TRBV18 with TRBJ1-1; possibly TRBD1 for D (6 bases). V lost 6 bases and J 6 bases, leaving 14 bases between the germline ends. Germline V gene data show CDR1 as KGHSH and CDR2 as LQKENI. The length of the CDR3 is 13 residues. The CDR3 reads CASSISKGAEAFF. CDR3 DNA: TGTGCCAGCTCGATTTCCAAGGGGGCTGAAGCTTTCTTT. Together with reference TRBV18 and TRBJ1-1, the CDR3 gives the full variable domain: NAGVMQNPRHLVRRRGQEARLRCSPMKGHSHVYWYRQLPEEGLKFMVYLQKENIIDESGMPKERFSAEFPKEGPSILRIQQVVRGDSAAYFCASSISKGAEAFFGQGTRLTVV.